Described below is a single TCR beta chain sequence and its context. The antigen is not known. The data were produced by immunoSEQ multiplex PCR, yet TCRdb's version contains in-frame clones alone and is incomplete. In the table there are about 76,000 clones, approximately 84% of which are singletons. This entry comes from a study of identifying expanded T cells in peripheral blood. The V gene's germline CDR1 is MNHEY and CDR2 SVGAGI. CDR3 length: 16 residues. The V and J ends lost 0 bases and 5 bases, in that order; junction bases with no gene match: 10. No infections or other immune events were documented during collection. Study-wide results and limits: Differentially abundant clones: around 1.2 between replicates, about 16 at roughly 15 days, approximately 18 at four. Across healthy donors, higher total template counts meant significantly greater approximately two-week count variance.

The source material was blood. The rearrangement links TRBV6-5 to TRBJ2-7; 7 nucleotides agree with TRBD1. This sequence was found in a person aged 18 to 75 in good health. CDR3 in DNA: TGTGCCAGCAGTTACTCAGGGGGCCTCGATGGGGACGAGCAGTACTTC. It encodes CASSYSGGLDGDEQYF.